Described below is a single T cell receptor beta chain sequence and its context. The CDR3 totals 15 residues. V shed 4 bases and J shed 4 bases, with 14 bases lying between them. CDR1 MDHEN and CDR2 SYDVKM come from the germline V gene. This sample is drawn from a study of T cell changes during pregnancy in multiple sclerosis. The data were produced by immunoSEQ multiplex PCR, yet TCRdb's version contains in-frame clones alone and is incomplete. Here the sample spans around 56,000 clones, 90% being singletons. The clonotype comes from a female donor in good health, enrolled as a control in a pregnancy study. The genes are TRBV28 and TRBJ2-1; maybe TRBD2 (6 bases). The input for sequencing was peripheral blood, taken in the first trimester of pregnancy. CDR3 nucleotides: TGTGCCAGCAGTTCCCGGCCTAGCGAATACAATGAGCAGTTCTTC. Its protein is CASSSRPSEYNEQFF.